The 12 T cell receptor beta chains below were found in one sample sequenced in a study of human T cells and chemical hapten exposure. TCRdb reanalysed the RACE reads using MiXCR and keeps one entry per CDR3 protein. Among about 190,000 distinct CDR3 sequences listed, more than 20% were seen once. This sample's time point: patch test 3, about 24 weeks after DPC sensitization. Treatment of the sample: therapeutic diphenylcyclopropenone sensitization with weekly scalp DPC. Sample: whole blood, taken in connection with sensitization to the hapten diphenylcyclopropenone (DPC). The receptor source for this set is a woman aged 40 to 50 with alopecia areata. Some clones in this sample may be carry-over from other donors' samples.

This clonotype was picked up a small number of times. The chain couples TRBV29-1 to TRBJ2-4; D not certain. The CDR3 covers 14 residues. The V gene lost 7 bases and the J gene lost 0 bases, with 13 bases spanning the gap. The germline gives CDR1 SQVTM, CDR2 ANQGSEA. The CDR3 spells CSAVGPGAKNIQYF. Written as DNA, the CDR3 is TGCAGCGCCGTCGGTCCGGGAGCCAAAAACATTCAGTACTTC.

The chain carries TRBV6-4 and TRBJ2-3; D ambiguous. This CDR3 has 13 residues. V gave up 4 bases and J gave up 5 bases, with 10 bases separating them. Germline V gene data show CDR1 as MRHNA and CDR2 as SNTAGT. CDR3 DNA sequence: TGTGCCAGCAGTGTCCAGACGGAAGATACGCAGTATTTT. Amino acids: CASSVQTEDTQYF.

The chain has TRBV7-2 and TRBJ2-4; D could derive from TRBD1 or TRBD2 (6 bases each). Trimming took off 4 bases at V and 3 bases at J, with 19 bases between the two ends. The CDR3 consists of 17 residues. From germline, CDR1 is SGHTA and CDR2 FQGNSA. The CDR3 DNA reads TGTGCCAGCAGCTCCGGACGGGGGCGCGGGGACAAAAACATTCAGTACTTC. Translation: CASSSGRGRGDKNIQYF.

The gene calls are TRBV6-1 and TRBJ2-5; the D gene could be TRBD1 or TRBD2 (5 bases each). The CDR3 sequence is 14 residues long. V gave up 2 bases and J gave up 5 bases, with 12 bases separating them. The germline V gene encodes CDR1 MNHNS and CDR2 SASEGT. CDR3 bases: TGTGCCAGCAGTGAACCAGGGAGAGGGGAGACCCAGTACTTC. The encoded protein is CASSEPGRGETQYF.

This clonotype was picked up a small number of times. The chain has TRBV7-2 and TRBJ2-7; possible D gene TRBD2, 6 bases. The CDR3 extends over 15 amino acids. V was pared by 5 bases and J by 0 bases, with 14 bases between. Germline V gene sequence: CDR1 SGHTA, CDR2 FQGNSA. The CDR3 here is CASSLQEGSSYEQYF. The CDR3 bases are TGTGCCAGCAGCCTACAGGAGGGTAGCTCCTACGAGCAGTACTTC.

Only a few counts were recorded for this clonotype. CDR3 residues: CSAWTGNTGELFF. In nucleotides, the CDR3 is TGCAGTGCCTGGACAGGGAACACCGGGGAGCTGTTTTTT. The chain recombines TRBV20-1 with TRBJ2-2, with 7 bases fitting TRBD1. The CDR3 consists of 13 residues. The J segment lost 1 base and the V segment lost 6 bases, leaving 2 bases of the junction unmatched. The germline CDR1 and CDR2 sequences are DFQATT and SNEGSKA (reference sequence).

The chain's CDR3 is CASSPETAGGADTQYF. The CDR3 bases are TGTGCCAGCAGTCCAGAGACTGCAGGAGGTGCAGATACGCAGTATTTT. The chain employs TRBV25-1 and TRBJ2-3; a weak D match, TRBD2 (5 bases). CDR1 is MGHDK and CDR2 is SYGVNS in the germline V gene. The CDR3 is 16 amino acids. Deletions cut 5 bases from V and 4 bases from J, with 19 bases between.

This chain uses TRBV6-2 or TRBV6-3 with TRBJ1-5, with D possibly being TRBD1 (5 bases). This CDR3 spans 14 amino acids. Germline V lookup: CDR1 MNHEY, CDR2 SVGEGT. V dropped 6 bases and J dropped 7 bases, with 16 bases sitting between them. The CDR3 DNA sequence: TGTGCCAGCAGCAAGTCATCCAGGGAGCAGCCCCAGCATTTT. It encodes CASSKSSREQPQHF.

The chain employs TRBV5-6 and TRBJ2-1; tentatively, D is TRBD2 (6 bases). V was pared by 2 bases and J by 0 bases, with 9 bases between. CDR3 length: 15 amino acids. The V gene's germline CDR1 is SGHDT and CDR2 YYEEEE. For the CDR3, the DNA is TGTGCCAGCAGCTTCGGGAGTCGCTCCTACAATGAGCAGTTCTTC. Residues: CASSFGSRSYNEQFF.

This clonotype has ten or more counts. The DNA for the CDR3 is TGTGCCAGCTCACCAAGTCCCGAAGGCGACGAGCAGTACTTC. Amino acid sequence: CASSPSPEGDEQYF. The gene calls are TRBV18 and TRBJ2-7, with D unclear. The CDR3 consists of 14 residues. V shed 2 bases and J shed 5 bases, with 13 bases lying between them. Germline V gives CDR1 KGHSH, CDR2 LQKENI.

The chain is built from TRBV4-3 and TRBJ2-1; D is perhaps TRBD2 (6 bases). Germline V gene sequence: CDR1 LGHNA, CDR2 YSLEER. The V and J ends lost 0 bases and 2 bases respectively, with 14 bases between them. There are 17 residues in the CDR3. CDR3 in amino acids: CASSQDGGSVPYNEQFF. CDR3 in DNA: TGCGCCAGCAGCCAAGATGGAGGGAGTGTCCCCTACAATGAGCAGTTCTTC.

The chain combines TRBV9 with TRBJ2-2; 7 nucleotides agree with TRBD2. Trimming at V came to 0 bases and at J to 4 bases, leaving 6 bases not matched to a gene. This CDR3 comprises 16 residues. Germline assignment: CDR1 SGDLS and CDR2 YYNGEE. The CDR3 bases are TGTGCCAGCAGCGTAGTGGCGGGAGTGGGCACCGGGGAGCTGTTTTTT. Protein sequence: CASSVVAGVGTGELFF.